This T cell receptor beta chain is drawn from a study of regulatory T cells in long-lasting Graves disease. CDR3 size: 15 residues. In germline, CDR1 is SQVTM, CDR2 ANQGSEA. V trimming: 2 bases; J trimming: 6 bases; junction bases outside the gene matches: 5. Time point here: newly diagnosed GD, antithyroid drugs for less than 3 months. Generation of the TCR library employed RNA extracted from PBMCs. It was American Thyroid Association guidelines that determined Graves' disease diagnosis. Combining iRepertoire HTBI primers with Arm-PCR of CDR3 regions, the authors built TCR beta libraries. Each CDR3 protein is one row after TCRdb ran MiXCR on the multiplex PCR reads. This table has some 350,000 distinct CDR3 sequences, around 15% appearing once. This clonotype was detected ten times or more. These sequences were also reported in another study, on T cells in Graves' hyperthyroidism and ophthalmopathy. As that study records: Patients with uncontrolled infections, other autoimmune diseases, pregnancy or lactation were excluded. Onset of ophthalmopathy came a median approximately 6 months after the model predicted it.

Sequenced material: peripheral blood mononuclear cells (PBMCs), taken at new diagnosis, from a patient treated with antithyroid drugs. V usage is TRBV29-1 and J usage is TRBJ2-1; 12 nucleotides agree with TRBD2. This clonotype was sampled from a woman between 18 and 29 years old with Graves disease. The CDR3 DNA reads as TGCAGCGTTGAACACGGACTAGCGGGAAGCAATGAGCAGTTCTTC. It encodes CSVEHGLAGSNEQFF.